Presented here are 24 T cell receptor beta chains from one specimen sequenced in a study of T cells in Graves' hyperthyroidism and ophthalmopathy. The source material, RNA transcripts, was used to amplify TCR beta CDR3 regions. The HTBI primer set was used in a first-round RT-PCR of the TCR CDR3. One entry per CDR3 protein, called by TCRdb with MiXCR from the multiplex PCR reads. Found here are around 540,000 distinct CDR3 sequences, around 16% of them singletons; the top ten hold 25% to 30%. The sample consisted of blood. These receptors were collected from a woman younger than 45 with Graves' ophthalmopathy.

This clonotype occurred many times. The CDR3 is CASSETGLDTEAFF. The CDR3 DNA follows: TGTGCCAGCAGTGAGACAGGGTTAGACACTGAAGCTTTCTTT. The chain couples TRBV2 to TRBJ1-1; 7 nucleotides agree with TRBD1. V was clipped by 3 bases and J by 3 bases; unmatched bases: 4. Germline V gene data show CDR1 as SNHLY and CDR2 as FYNNEI. The CDR3 runs to 14 residues.

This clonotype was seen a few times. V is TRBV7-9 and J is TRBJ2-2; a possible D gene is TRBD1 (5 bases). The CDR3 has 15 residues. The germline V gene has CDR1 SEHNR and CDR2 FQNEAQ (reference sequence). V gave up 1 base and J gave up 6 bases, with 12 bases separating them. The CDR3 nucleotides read TGTGCCAGCAGCTTAGGCCAGGGCAACGCCGGGGAGCTGTTTTTT. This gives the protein CASSLGQGNAGELFF.

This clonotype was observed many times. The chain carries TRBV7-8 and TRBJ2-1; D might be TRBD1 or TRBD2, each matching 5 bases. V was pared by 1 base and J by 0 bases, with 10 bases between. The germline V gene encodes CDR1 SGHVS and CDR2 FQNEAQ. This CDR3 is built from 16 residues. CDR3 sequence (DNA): TGTGCCAGCAGCTTAGTATGGGGGAGCTCCTACAATGAGCAGTTCTTC. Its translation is CASSLVWGSSYNEQFF.

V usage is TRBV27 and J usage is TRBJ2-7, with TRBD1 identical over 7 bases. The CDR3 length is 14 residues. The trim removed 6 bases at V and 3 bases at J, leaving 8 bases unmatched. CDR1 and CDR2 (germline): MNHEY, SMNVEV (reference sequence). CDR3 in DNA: TGTGCCAGCAGCGTTCTGACAGGGCACTACGAGCAGTACTTC. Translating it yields CASSVLTGHYEQYF.

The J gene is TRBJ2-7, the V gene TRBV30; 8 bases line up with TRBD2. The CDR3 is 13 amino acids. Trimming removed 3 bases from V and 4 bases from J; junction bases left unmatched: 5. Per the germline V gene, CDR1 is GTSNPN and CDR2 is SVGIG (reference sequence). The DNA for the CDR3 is TGTGCCTGGAGGAGCGGGAGTCCTTACGAGCAGTACTTC. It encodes CAWRSGSPYEQYF.

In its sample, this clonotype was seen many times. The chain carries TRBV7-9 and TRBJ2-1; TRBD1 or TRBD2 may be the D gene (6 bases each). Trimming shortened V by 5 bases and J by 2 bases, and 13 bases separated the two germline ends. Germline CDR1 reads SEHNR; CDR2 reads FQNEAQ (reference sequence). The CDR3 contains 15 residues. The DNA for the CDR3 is TGTGCCAGCAGCATAGGGGGGACCCCCTACAATGAGCAGTTCTTC. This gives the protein CASSIGGTPYNEQFF.

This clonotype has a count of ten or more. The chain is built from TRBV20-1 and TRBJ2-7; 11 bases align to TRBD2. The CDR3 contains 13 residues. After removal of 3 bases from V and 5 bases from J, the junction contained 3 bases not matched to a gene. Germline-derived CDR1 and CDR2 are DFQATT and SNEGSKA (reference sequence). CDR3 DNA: TGCAGTGCTAGCGGGGGACTAGCGGACGAGCAGTACTTC. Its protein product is CSASGGLADEQYF.

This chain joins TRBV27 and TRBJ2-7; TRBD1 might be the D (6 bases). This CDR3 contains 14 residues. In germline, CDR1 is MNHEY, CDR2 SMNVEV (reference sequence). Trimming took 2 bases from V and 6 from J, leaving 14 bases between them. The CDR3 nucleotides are TGTGCCAGCAGTTTAACCACAGGGATGCGCGAGCAGTACTTC. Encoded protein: CASSLTTGMREQYF.

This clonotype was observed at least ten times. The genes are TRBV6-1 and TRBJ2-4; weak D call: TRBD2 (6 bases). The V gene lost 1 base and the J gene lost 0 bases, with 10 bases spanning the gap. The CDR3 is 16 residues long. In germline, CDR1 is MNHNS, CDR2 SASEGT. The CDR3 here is CASSEGGDLAKNIQYF. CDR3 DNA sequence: TGTGCCAGCAGTGAAGGGGGGGACTTAGCCAAAAACATTCAGTACTTC.

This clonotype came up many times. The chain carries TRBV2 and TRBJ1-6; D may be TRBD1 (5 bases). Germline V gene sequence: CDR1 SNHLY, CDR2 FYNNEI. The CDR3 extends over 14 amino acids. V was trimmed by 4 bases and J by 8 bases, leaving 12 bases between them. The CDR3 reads CASSGRDGYSPLHF. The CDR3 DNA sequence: TGTGCCAGCAGTGGACGGGACGGGTATTCACCCCTCCACTTT.

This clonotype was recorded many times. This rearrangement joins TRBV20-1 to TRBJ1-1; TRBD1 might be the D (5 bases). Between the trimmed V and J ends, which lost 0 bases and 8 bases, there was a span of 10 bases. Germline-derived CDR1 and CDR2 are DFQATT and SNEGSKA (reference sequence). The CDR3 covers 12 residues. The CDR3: CSARDGGGEAFF. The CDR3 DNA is TGCAGTGCTAGAGATGGGGGGGGGGAAGCTTTCTTT.

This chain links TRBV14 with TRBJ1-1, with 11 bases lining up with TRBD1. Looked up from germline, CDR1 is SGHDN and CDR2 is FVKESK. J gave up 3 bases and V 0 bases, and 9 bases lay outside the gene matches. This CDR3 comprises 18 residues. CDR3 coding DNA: TGTGCCAGCAGCCAAGATGTCCGGACAGGGGGCCAGGACACTGAAGCTTTCTTT. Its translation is CASSQDVRTGGQDTEAFF. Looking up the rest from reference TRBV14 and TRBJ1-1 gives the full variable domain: EAGVTQFPSHSVIEKGQTVTLRCDPISGHDNLYWYRRVMGKEIKFLLHFVKESKQDESGMPNNRFLAERTGGTYSTLKVQPAELEDSGVYFCASSQDVRTGGQDTEAFFGQGTRLTVV.

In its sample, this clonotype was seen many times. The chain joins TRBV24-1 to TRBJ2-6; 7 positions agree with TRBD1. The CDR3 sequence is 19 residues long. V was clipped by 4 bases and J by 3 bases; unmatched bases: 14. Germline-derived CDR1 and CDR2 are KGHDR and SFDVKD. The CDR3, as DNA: TGTGCCACCAGTGACCATGGACAGGCCGATAGTTATGGGGCCAACGTCCTGACTTTC. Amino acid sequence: CATSDHGQADSYGANVLTF.

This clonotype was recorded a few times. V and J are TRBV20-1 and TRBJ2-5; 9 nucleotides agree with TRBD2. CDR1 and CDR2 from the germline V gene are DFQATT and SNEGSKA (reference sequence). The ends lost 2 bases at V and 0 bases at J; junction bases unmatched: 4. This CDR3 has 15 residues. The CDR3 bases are TGCAGTGCTAGACCTAGCGGGGAGTACCAAGAGACCCAGTACTTC. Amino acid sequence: CSARPSGEYQETQYF.

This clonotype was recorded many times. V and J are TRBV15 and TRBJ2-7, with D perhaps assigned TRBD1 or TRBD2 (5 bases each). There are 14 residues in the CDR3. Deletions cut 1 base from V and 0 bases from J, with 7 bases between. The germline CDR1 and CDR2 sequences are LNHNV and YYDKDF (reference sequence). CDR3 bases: TGTGCCACCAGCAGAGGGGGGTCCTCCTACGAGCAGTACTTC. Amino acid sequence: CATSRGGSSYEQYF.

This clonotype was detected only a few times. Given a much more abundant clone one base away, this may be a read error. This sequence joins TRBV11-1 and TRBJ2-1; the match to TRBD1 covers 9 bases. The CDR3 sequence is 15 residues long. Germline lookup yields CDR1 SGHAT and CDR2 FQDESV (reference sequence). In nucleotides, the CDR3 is TGTGCCAGCAGCTCCGGACAGGGGAACTACAATGGGCAGTTCTTC. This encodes CASSSGQGNYNGQFF.

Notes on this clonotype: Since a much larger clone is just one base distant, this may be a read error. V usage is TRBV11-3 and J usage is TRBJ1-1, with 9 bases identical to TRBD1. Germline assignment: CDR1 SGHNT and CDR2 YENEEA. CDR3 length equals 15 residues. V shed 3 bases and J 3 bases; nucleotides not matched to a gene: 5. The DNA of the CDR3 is TGTGCCAGCAGCTTGGGACAGGGACCGGACACTGAAGCTTTCTTT. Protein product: CASSLGQGPDTEAFF.

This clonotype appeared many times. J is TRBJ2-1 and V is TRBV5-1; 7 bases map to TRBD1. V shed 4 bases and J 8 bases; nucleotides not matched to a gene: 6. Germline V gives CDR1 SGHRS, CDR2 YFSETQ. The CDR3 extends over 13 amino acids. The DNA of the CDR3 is TGCGCCAGCAGCACCGGGACAGTTCATGAGCAGTTCTTC. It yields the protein CASSTGTVHEQFF. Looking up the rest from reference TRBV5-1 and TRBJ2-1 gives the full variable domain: KAGVTQTPRYLIKTRGQQVTLSCSPISGHRSVSWYQQTPGQGLQFLFEYFSETQRNKGNFPGRFSGRQFSNSRSEMNVSTLELGDSALYLCASSTGTVHEQFFGPGTRLTVL.

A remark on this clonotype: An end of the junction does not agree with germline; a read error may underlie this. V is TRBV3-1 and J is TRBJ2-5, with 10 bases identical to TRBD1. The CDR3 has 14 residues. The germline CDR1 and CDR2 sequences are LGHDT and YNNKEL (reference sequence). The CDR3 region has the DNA TGCGCCAGCAGTGACGCGGACAGGGGGGAGACCCAGTACTTC. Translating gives CASSDADRGETQYF.

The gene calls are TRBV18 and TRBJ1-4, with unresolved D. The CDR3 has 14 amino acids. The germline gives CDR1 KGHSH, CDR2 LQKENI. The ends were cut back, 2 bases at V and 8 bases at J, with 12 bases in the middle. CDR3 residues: CASSPTRFVEKLFF. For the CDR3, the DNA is TGTGCCAGCTCACCAACAAGATTCGTGGAAAAACTGTTTTTT.

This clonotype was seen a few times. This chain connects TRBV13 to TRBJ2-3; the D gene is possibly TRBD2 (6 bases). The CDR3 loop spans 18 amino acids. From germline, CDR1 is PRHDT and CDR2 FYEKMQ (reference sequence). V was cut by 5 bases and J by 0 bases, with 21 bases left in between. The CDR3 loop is CASSRPAGPTPSTDTQYF. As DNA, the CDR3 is TGTGCCAGCAGCAGGCCCGCGGGACCAACACCTAGCACAGATACGCAGTATTTT.

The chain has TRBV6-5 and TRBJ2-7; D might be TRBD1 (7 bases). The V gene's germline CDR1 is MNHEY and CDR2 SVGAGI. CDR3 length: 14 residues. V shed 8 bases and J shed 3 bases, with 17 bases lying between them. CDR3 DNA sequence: TGTGCCAGCCGTTGGGGGGCAGGGGGCTACGAGCAGTACTTC. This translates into CASRWGAGGYEQYF.

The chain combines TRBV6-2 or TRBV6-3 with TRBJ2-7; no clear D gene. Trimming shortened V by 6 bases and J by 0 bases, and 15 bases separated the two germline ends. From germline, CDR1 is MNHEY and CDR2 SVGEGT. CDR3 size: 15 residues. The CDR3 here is CASRSISASSYEQYF. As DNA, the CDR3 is TGTGCCAGCAGGTCAATAAGCGCATCCTCCTACGAGCAGTACTTC.

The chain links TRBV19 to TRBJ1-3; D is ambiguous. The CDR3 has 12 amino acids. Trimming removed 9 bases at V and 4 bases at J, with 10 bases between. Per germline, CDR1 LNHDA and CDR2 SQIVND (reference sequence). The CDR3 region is CASASRGNTIYF. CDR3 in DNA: TGTGCCAGCGCGTCCAGGGGAAACACCATATATTTT.